This is a list of T cell receptor beta chains from one sample in a study of regulatory dendritic cells for organ transplantation. The assay was immunoSEQ multiplex PCR, and TCRdb's table has in-frame clones only and misses some. The repertoire holds around 30,000 clones, with approximately 78% as singletons. The sequencing input was naive CD4+ T cells from blood. Every receptor here comes from a human donor in good health. Each CDR3 is given with its conserved first and last residue. The D gene is left open where the match is weak. The listing skips clone size in some rows; elsewhere it reads once, few, many or a size class.

abundance: NA; v_gene: TRBV18; len: 16; j_gene: TRBJ1-3; d_gene: NA; CDR3nt: TGTGCCAGCTCACCACCGGGGACATACTTTGGAAACACCATATATTTT; CDR3aa: CASSPPGTYFGNTIYF
abundance: once; v_gene: TRBV14; len: 18; j_gene: TRBJ2-2; d_gene: TRBD2; CDR3nt: TGTGCCAGCAGCCGAATCCAAGTTGCGGGGGGGAACACCGGGGAGCTGTTTTTT; CDR3aa: CASSRIQVAGGNTGELFF
abundance: NA; v_gene: TRBV7-2; len: 14; j_gene: TRBJ2-1; d_gene: TRBD2; CDR3nt: TGTGCCAGCAGCTCGGGACTAGCCAACAATGAGCAGTTCTTC; CDR3aa: CASSSGLANNEQFF
abundance: NA; v_gene: TRBV7-2; len: 16; j_gene: TRBJ1-1; d_gene: TRBD1; CDR3nt: TGTGCCAGCAGCTTATGGGACAGAAAAACGAACACTGAAGCTTTCTTT; CDR3aa: CASSLWDRKTNTEAFF
abundance: NA; v_gene: TRBV11-3; len: 12; j_gene: TRBJ2-3; d_gene: NA; CDR3nt: TGTGCCAGCAGCCTTGGGGCAGGTACGCAGTATTTT; CDR3aa: CASSLGAGTQYF
abundance: NA; v_gene: TRBV11-3; len: 13; j_gene: TRBJ2-1; d_gene: NA; CDR3nt: TGTGCCAGCAGCTTAGAAGCATACAATGAGCAGTTCTTC; CDR3aa: CASSLEAYNEQFF
abundance: NA; v_gene: TRBV19; len: 15; j_gene: TRBJ1-4; d_gene: NA; CDR3nt: TGTGCCAGTAGTATACCTACAGGGTTTAATGAAAAACTGTTTTTT; CDR3aa: CASSIPTGFNEKLFF
abundance: NA; v_gene: TRBV6-1; len: 14; j_gene: TRBJ1-1; d_gene: TRBD1; CDR3nt: TGTGCCAGCAAGGGGACAGGGGTTAACACTGAAGCTTTCTTT; CDR3aa: CASKGTGVNTEAFF
abundance: NA; v_gene: TRBV27; len: 16; j_gene: TRBJ2-5; d_gene: NA; CDR3nt: TGTGCCAGCAGTTTATCGGTGGGCGGGGCGCCAAAGACCCAGTACTTC; CDR3aa: CASSLSVGGAPKTQYF
abundance: NA; v_gene: TRBV5-1; len: 14; j_gene: TRBJ2-7; d_gene: NA; CDR3nt: TGCGCCAGCAGCTTGGTCGGGGAATTTAACGAGCAGTACTTC; CDR3aa: CASSLVGEFNEQYF
abundance: NA; v_gene: TRBV19; len: 13; j_gene: TRBJ2-5; d_gene: NA; CDR3nt: TGTGCCAGTAGACGACAGCTCGGGGAGACCCAGTACTTC; CDR3aa: CASRRQLGETQYF
abundance: NA; v_gene: TRBV28; len: 14; j_gene: TRBJ1-5; d_gene: TRBD1; CDR3nt: TGTGCCAGCAGCACTGGACAGGACAATCAGCCCCAGCATTTT; CDR3aa: CASSTGQDNQPQHF
abundance: NA; v_gene: TRBV7-8; len: 13; j_gene: TRBJ2-1; d_gene: TRBD2; CDR3nt: TGTGCCAGCAGCTTAGGACTAGCGAATGAGCAGTTCTTC; CDR3aa: CASSLGLANEQFF
abundance: NA; v_gene: TRBV6-6; len: 15; j_gene: TRBJ2-7; d_gene: NA; CDR3nt: TGTGCCAGCAGTTCTAACCGGGTCCGGTCGTACGAGCAGTACTTC; CDR3aa: CASSSNRVRSYEQYF
abundance: NA; v_gene: TRBV25-1; len: 14; j_gene: TRBJ1-1; d_gene: NA; CDR3nt: TGTGCCAGCAGCCGAATTAATGGAGGGACTGAAGCTTTCTTT; CDR3aa: CASSRINGGTEAFF
abundance: NA; v_gene: TRBV19; len: 14; j_gene: TRBJ2-1; d_gene: NA; CDR3nt: TGTGCCAGTAGTATAGACGGGGGAAACAATGAGCAGTTCTTC; CDR3aa: CASSIDGGNNEQFF
abundance: NA; v_gene: TRBV7-3; len: 17; j_gene: TRBJ2-3; d_gene: TRBD2; CDR3nt: TGTGCCAGCAGCTGGAAAACCGGGACTAGCGGATCAGATACGCAGTATTTT; CDR3aa: CASSWKTGTSGSDTQYF
abundance: NA; v_gene: TRBV10-3; len: 14; j_gene: TRBJ2-5; d_gene: TRBD1; CDR3nt: TGTGCCATCAGTGAGTCGACAGGGCAAGAGACCCAGTACTTC; CDR3aa: CAISESTGQETQYF
abundance: NA; v_gene: TRBV5-8; len: 15; j_gene: TRBJ2-2; d_gene: NA; CDR3nt: TGTGCCAGCAGTTATGACCCCAGGGGCACCGGGGAGCTGTTTTTT; CDR3aa: CASSYDPRGTGELFF
abundance: NA; v_gene: TRBV6-5; len: 13; j_gene: TRBJ1-2; d_gene: NA; CDR3nt: TGTGCCAGCAGTTACTCGGGCTTTCCTGGCTACACCTTC; CDR3aa: CASSYSGFPGYTF
abundance: NA; v_gene: TRBV7-9; len: 10; j_gene: TRBJ2-1; d_gene: NA; CDR3nt: TGTGCCAGCAGCTCAAATGAGCAGTTCTTC; CDR3aa: CASSSNEQFF
abundance: NA; v_gene: TRBV19; len: 13; j_gene: TRBJ1-2; d_gene: TRBD1; CDR3nt: TGTGCCAGTAGTATGGGGACAGGGCACGGCTACACCTTC; CDR3aa: CASSMGTGHGYTF
abundance: NA; v_gene: TRBV5-4; len: 16; j_gene: TRBJ1-1; d_gene: NA; CDR3nt: TGTGCCAGCAGCCCGGTGGCCTTGACAGGGAACACTGAAGCTTTCTTT; CDR3aa: CASSPVALTGNTEAFF
abundance: NA; v_gene: TRBV5-1; len: 15; j_gene: TRBJ2-3; d_gene: TRBD2; CDR3nt: TGCGCCAGCAGCTCCGGACTAGCGGGGGGAGATACGCAGTATTTT; CDR3aa: CASSSGLAGGDTQYF